Listed below are T cell receptor beta chains from one sample, sequenced in a study of blood T cell repertoires in COVID-19. Profiling relied on immunoSEQ multiplex PCR, and the TCRdb table lists in-frame clones only, not all of them. The data show a few hundred thousand clones, 75% to 90% seen once. Material for sequencing was PBMCs or T cells enriched from blood (not recorded which). The receptors stem from a woman in her 30s who had recovered from COVID-19. The CDR3 runs from the conserved cysteine through the conserved F or W. The order of the fields is V gene, J gene, CDR3 length, CDR3 protein.

>TRBV7-2|TRBJ1-1|13
CASSLDRNTEAFF
>TRBV15|TRBJ2-5|14
CATSRGTGGETQYF
>TRBV5-1|TRBJ1-1|13
CASSVTGNTEAFF
>TRBV7-9|TRBJ1-1|11
CASSSPRQAFF
>TRBV7-2|TRBJ2-5|15
CASSRRVAGVETQYF
>TRBV20-1|TRBJ2-1|15
CSASVPGASYNEQFF
>TRBV28|TRBJ1-5|16
CASSYSGPMGGQPQHF
>TRBV10-3|TRBJ1-5|15
CAISESEGNNQPQHF
>TRBV13|TRBJ2-1|15
CASSLGGRAGGEQFF
>TRBV6-2/TRBV6-3|TRBJ2-3|16
CASSRTSGGEGDTQYF
>TRBV3-1/TRBV3-2|TRBJ2-1|15
CASSPIAGGRNEQFF
>TRBV5-1|TRBJ2-7|15
CASSSGQGNSYEQYF
>TRBV11-2|TRBJ2-7|15
CASSLEAGRGYEQYF
>TRBV7-9|TRBJ2-3|14
CASDPGLAFDTQYF
>TRBV10-3|TRBJ2-5|14
CAISESRAGETQYF
>TRBV28|TRBJ2-4|14
CASSLHGTENIQYF
>TRBV6-5|TRBJ1-4|15
CASGGLFGQGGKLFF
>TRBV5-1|TRBJ2-7|16
CASSLQGLGSSYEQYF
>TRBV7-9|TRBJ1-1|15
CASSKQGGPGTEAFF
>TRBV6-5|TRBJ1-1|16
CASSYRVGRMNTEAFF
>TRBV28|TRBJ1-2|12
CASSSGVYGYTF
>TRBV2|TRBJ1-2|11
CASSGDRGNTF
>TRBV7-9|TRBJ2-3|14
CASSLAGHTDTQYF
>TRBV27|TRBJ1-2|10
CASSPVGYTF
>TRBV13|TRBJ2-2|15
CASSLGGENTGELFF
>TRBV3-1/TRBV3-2|TRBJ2-1|16
CASSHSGRGIYNEQFF
>TRBV30|TRBJ2-1|15
CAWSVLTGGNNEQFF
>TRBV2|TRBJ1-4|16
CASSAWGGATNEKLFF
>TRBV19|TRBJ2-7|19
CASTLSGPGHAKISYEQYF
>TRBV3-1/TRBV3-2|TRBJ1-6|15
CASSPDRGDNSPLHF
>TRBV10-3|TRBJ2-7|17
CAISEVALAGGFYEQYF
>TRBV7-2|TRBJ1-4|15
CASSFSGGINEKLFF
>TRBV4-2|TRBJ2-7|15
CASSPGQGRTYEQYF
>TRBV24-1|TRBJ1-1|12
CATSDSGTQAFF
>TRBV27|TRBJ2-1|13
CASSSGSDNEQFF
>TRBV4-2|TRBJ1-5|16
CASSQDSVSRNQPQHF
>TRBV11-2|TRBJ1-1|15
CASSSSRQGSPEAFF